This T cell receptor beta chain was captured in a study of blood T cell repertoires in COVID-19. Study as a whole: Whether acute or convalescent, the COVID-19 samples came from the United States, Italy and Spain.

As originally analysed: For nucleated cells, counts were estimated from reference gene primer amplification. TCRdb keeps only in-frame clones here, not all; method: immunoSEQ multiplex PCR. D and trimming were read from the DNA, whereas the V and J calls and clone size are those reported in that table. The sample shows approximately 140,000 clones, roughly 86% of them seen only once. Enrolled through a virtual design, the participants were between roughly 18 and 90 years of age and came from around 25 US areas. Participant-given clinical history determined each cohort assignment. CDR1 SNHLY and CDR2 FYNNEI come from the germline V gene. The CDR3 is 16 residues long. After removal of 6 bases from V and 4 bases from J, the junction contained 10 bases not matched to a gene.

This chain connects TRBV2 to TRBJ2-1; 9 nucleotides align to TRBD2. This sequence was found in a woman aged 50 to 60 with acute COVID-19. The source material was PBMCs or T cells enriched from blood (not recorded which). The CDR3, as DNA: TGTGCCAGCAGCCCACCGACTAGCGGATTATACAATGAGCAGTTCTTC. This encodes CASSPPTSGLYNEQFF.